The clone carrying this TCR beta chain was recorded many times. What it recognizes is unknown. The data were obtained in a study of spatial heterogeneity in lung cancer. V shed 5 bases, J shed 7 bases, and the junction held 5 bases outside the gene matches. The germline V gene encodes CDR1 MDHEN and CDR2 SYDVKM. This CDR3 spans 13 amino acids. Whole-study results and caveats: Tracking of tumor mutation counts was seen in expanded intratumoral alpha and beta TCR counts.

TCRdb reanalysed the 5' RACE reads using MiXCR and keeps one entry per CDR3 protein. The sample comprises approximately 9,600 distinct CDR3 sequences, 7.5% to 9.5% of which are singletons, and approximately 19% rests with the top ten. The time point denotes: sample taken at primary tumor resection. The V and J genes are TRBV28 and TRBJ2-7; 10 bases are a match to TRBD1. Sequenced here: lung tumor tissue, sampled at surgery. The receptor was derived from a male donor with early-stage non-small cell lung cancer. The CDR3 DNA follows: TGTGCCAGCAGTCCGGGACAGGGGCGGGAGCAGTACTTC. The encoded protein is CASSPGQGREQYF.